This T cell receptor beta chain was retrieved from a study of cytomegalovirus exposure and HLA in healthy donors. Only in-frame clones appear in the TCRdb table, and some are missing; sequencing was by immunoSEQ multiplex PCR. The sample has just under 75,000 clones, 94% seen once; the top ten hold roughly 3.2%. Remarks on this clone: The antigen is undetermined.

Study outcomes and limitations: The authors listed 150 to 200 TCR beta chains as cytomegalovirus-associated. Usually a TCR sequence was rare, but some public TCRs were found in many donors.

The study drew the donors from its approximately 120-subject validation cohort, separate from the roughly 700-subject first cohort. The specimen sequenced was PBMCs. This TCR derives from a woman younger than 35 in good health and CMV-seropositive.

The CDR3 here is CASGFITDTQYF. The CDR3 DNA sequence: TGTGCTAGTGGTTTTATCACAGATACGCAGTATTTT. This rearrangement joins TRBV12-5 to TRBJ2-3; D remains unclear. The CDR3 length is 12 residues. CDR1 is LGHNT and CDR2 is FRNRAP in the germline V gene. V was trimmed by 3 bases and J by 2 bases, leaving 3 bases between them. Together with reference TRBV12-5 and TRBJ2-3, the CDR3 gives the full variable domain: DARVTQTPRHKVTEMGQEVTMRCQPILGHNTVFWYRQTMMQGLELLAYFRNRAPLDDSGMPKDRFSAEMPDATLATLKIQPSEPRDSAVYFCASGFITDTQYFGPGTRLTVL.